This entry lists 21 T cell receptor beta chains sequenced from one sample in a study of metastatic and nonmetastatic thyroid tumors. With MiXCR, TCRdb reprocessed the PCR reads. The sample contains about 26,000 clones, roughly 25% of which appear only once. The entire patient cohort was treatment-naive prior to thyroid surgery. The sample consisted of blood. Source of these receptors: a female donor with papillary thyroid cancer or a benign thyroid nodule (not recorded which). Some clones in this sample may be carry-over from other donors' samples.

Worth noting for this clone: Germline and junction disagree at one end, which may indicate a read error. This CDR3 is also generated by other DNA sequences in the sample. This rearrangement joins TRBV7-2 to TRBJ1-5; D gene uncertain. Germline values: CDR1 SGHTA, CDR2 FQGNSA. This CDR3 is built from 14 residues. The CDR3: CASSYVSVYQPQHF. CDR3 coding DNA: TGTGCCAGTAGCTACGTATCCGTCTATCAGCCACAGCATTTT. Based on the CDR3 plus reference TRBV7-2 and TRBJ1-5, the full variable domain is GAGVSQSPSNKVTEKGKDVELRCDPISGHTALYWYRQSLGQGLEFLIYFQGNSAPDKSGLPSDRFSAERTGGSVSTLTIQRTQQEDSAVYLCASSYVSVYQPQHFGDGTRLSIL.

This clone was observed many times. The CDR3 reads CASSYGLAGQETQYF. CDR3 DNA: TGTGCCAGCAGTTACGGACTAGCGGGGCAAGAGACCCAGTACTTC. The rearrangement uses TRBV28 and TRBJ2-5, with 12 bases identical to TRBD2. There are 15 residues in the CDR3. Germline CDR1 is MDHEN and CDR2 is SYDVKM. J gave up 2 bases and V 4 bases, and 2 bases lay outside the gene matches.

The sample holds many counts of this clone. The gene calls are TRBV30 and TRBJ2-3; TRBD2 matches 10 bases. Germline lookup yields CDR1 GTSNPN and CDR2 SVGIG (reference sequence). V lost 3 bases to trimming and J lost 4 bases; unmatched junction nucleotides: 10. The CDR3 runs to 16 residues. CDR3 nucleotides: TGTGCCTGGAGATCTAGCGGGAGAGGATATGCAGATACGCAGTATTTT. It encodes CAWRSSGRGYADTQYF.

By share of the sample, this clone is medium-sized. The chain combines TRBV20-1 with TRBJ1-5; D unresolved. There are 15 residues in the CDR3. CDR1 and CDR2 (germline): DFQATT, SNEGSKA (reference sequence). The V and J ends lost 5 bases and 0 bases respectively, with 14 bases between them. The CDR3, as DNA: TGCAGTGCTTACCCTCAGGCTTTTAGCAATCAGCCCCAGCATTTT. Protein: CSAYPQAFSNQPQHF.

The rearrangement joins TRBV20-1 to TRBJ2-7; 10 bases are a match to TRBD2. From germline, CDR1 is DFQATT and CDR2 SNEGSKA (reference sequence). The junction had 15 bases not matched to a gene; V was cut back by 6 bases and J by 7 bases. The CDR3 sequence is 15 residues long. The DNA of the CDR3 is TGCAGTGCCAAAAGGGGGGCTAGCGGGAGTGAAGAGCAGTACTTC. Translated, it gives CSAKRGASGSEEQYF.

This clone was counted ten times or more. This chain joins TRBV19 and TRBJ2-1; D unclear. Germline CDR1 and CDR2: LNHDA and SQIVND (reference sequence). The CDR3 sequence is 13 residues long. V was pared by 5 bases and J by 2 bases, with 7 bases between. CDR3 in amino acids: CASSFSPYNEQFF. The CDR3 nucleotides read TGTGCCAGTAGTTTCTCCCCCTACAATGAGCAGTTCTTC. The variable domain in full, completed from reference TRBV19 and TRBJ2-1, reads DGGITQSPKYLFRKEGQNVTLSCEQNLNHDAMYWYRQDPGQGLRLIYYSQIVNDFQKGDIAEGYSVSREKKESFPLTVTSAQKNPTAFYLCASSFSPYNEQFFGPGTRLTVL.

This clone appeared many times. The genes are TRBV28 and TRBJ1-2; possible D gene TRBD1, 6 bases. The CDR3 contains 17 residues. Germline-derived CDR1 and CDR2 are MDHEN and SYDVKM. With 5 bases removed from V and 4 bases from J, the gap between germline ends came to 23 bases. The CDR3 spells CASSAPGSRGGIYGYTF. CDR3 sequence (DNA): TGTGCCAGCAGTGCCCCGGGTTCAAGGGGGGGGATCTATGGCTACACCTTC.

This clone occurred many times. This sequence joins TRBV20-1 and TRBJ2-7; 8 positions match TRBD2. This CDR3 spans 15 amino acids. CDR1 is DFQATT and CDR2 is SNEGSKA in the germline V gene (reference sequence). V gave up 4 bases and J gave up 0 bases; unmatched junction bases: 8. CDR3 sequence: CSAIPSGLSSYEQYV. CDR3 nucleotide sequence: TGCAGTGCTATCCCTAGCGGGCTCAGCTCCTACGAGCAGTACGTC.

This clone came up a few times. The chain uses TRBV25-1 and TRBJ2-2, with no clear D. V lost 5 bases to trimming and J lost 3 bases, with 4 bases between them. Germline-derived CDR1 and CDR2 are MGHDK and SYGVNS. The CDR3 sequence is 12 residues long. CDR3 in amino acids: CASSRYTGELFF. The CDR3 region has the DNA TGTGCCAGCAGTCGGTACACCGGGGAGCTGTTTTTT. Full variable domain (missing parts from reference TRBV25-1 and TRBJ2-2): EADIYQTPRYLVIGTGKKITLECSQTMGHDKMYWYQQDPGMELHLIHYSYGVNSTEKGDLSSESTVSRIRTEHFPLTLESARPSHTSQYLCASSRYTGELFFGEGSRLTVL.

By sample share, this clone is medium-sized (0.01 to 0.1%). The chain links TRBV19 to TRBJ2-1; no definite D call. This CDR3 contains 13 residues. Trimming pared 1 base from V and 6 bases from J, leaving 7 bases between. Per the germline V gene, CDR1 is LNHDA and CDR2 is SQIVND (reference sequence). The CDR3 DNA follows: TGTGCCAGTAGTATAGTGCGGATCAATGAGCAGTTCTTC. It encodes CASSIVRINEQFF.

This clone came up many times. A much more abundant neighbour one base away suggests this may be a read error. Other DNA sequences of this sample code for an identical CDR3. The chain recombines TRBV20-1 with TRBJ2-1, with 10 bases identical to TRBD1. Trimming took 8 bases from V and 3 from J; bases not matched to a gene: 7. CDR1 and CDR2 (germline): DFQATT, SNEGSKA (reference sequence). CDR3 size: 14 residues. The CDR3, as DNA: TGCAGTTATGCCGGGACAGGGGACTACAATGAGCAGTTCTTC. Translation: CSYAGTGDYNEQFF.

Ten or more counts support this clone. The rearrangement uses TRBV3-1 and TRBJ1-1; D not resolved. Germline CDR1 and CDR2: LGHDT and YNNKEL (reference sequence). The CDR3 length is 14 residues. Trimming took 0 bases from V and 4 from J, leaving 9 bases between them. CDR3 loop: CASSQDWRTTEAFF. CDR3 DNA sequence: TGTGCCAGCAGCCAAGATTGGAGGACCACTGAAGCTTTCTTT.

Many counts were recorded for this clone. Here the CDR3 reads CASSPGTYNSPLHF. CDR3 bases: TGTGCCAGCAGCCCCGGGACCTATAATTCACCCCTCCACTTT. V is TRBV7-2 and J is TRBJ1-6; D gene uncertain. Germline CDR1 SGHTA, CDR2 FQGNSA. The ends were cut back, 5 bases at V and 2 bases at J, with 7 bases in the middle. The CDR3 length is 14 residues.

At least ten counts were recorded for this clone. The V call is TRBV7-9, the J call TRBJ1-1; D is ambiguous. V was clipped by 5 bases and J by 3 bases, with 13 bases between them. The CDR3 contains 14 residues. From germline, CDR1 is SEHNR and CDR2 FQNEAQ (reference sequence). The chain's CDR3 is CASSSPERDTEAFF. In DNA form, the CDR3 reads TGTGCCAGCAGCAGCCCGGAGAGGGACACTGAAGCTTTCTTT.

The rearrangement joins TRBV11-2 to TRBJ1-4, with D uncertain. This CDR3 region has 13 residues. The germline V gene has CDR1 SGHAT and CDR2 FQNNGV. The V gene lost 1 base and the J gene lost 7 bases, with 7 bases spanning the gap. The chain's CDR3 is CASSLGLVEKLFF. The CDR3 nucleotides are TGTGCCAGCAGCTTAGGGTTGGTTGAAAAACTGTTTTTT.

This clone was detected many times. The rearrangement links TRBV7-2 to TRBJ2-7, with D possibly being TRBD1 (6 bases). The CDR3 has 15 residues. Germline CDR1 is SGHTA and CDR2 is FQGNSA. The ends were cut back, 7 bases at V and 1 base at J, with 17 bases in the middle. This chain's CDR3 is CASTEGDTPSYEQYV. The CDR3 coding sequence is TGTGCCAGCACCGAAGGGGACACACCATCCTACGAGCAGTACGTC.

In its sample, this clone is medium-sized. This chain connects TRBV12-3 or TRBV12-4 to TRBJ2-7; 8 nucleotides align to TRBD2. CDR3 size: 14 residues. V lost 6 bases and J lost 2; bases outside the gene matches: 6. CDR3 protein: CASSFSGATYEQYF. CDR3 nucleotides: TGTGCCAGCAGCTTTAGCGGGGCAACCTACGAGCAGTACTTC.

This clone was observed a few times. The V gene is TRBV12-3 or TRBV12-4, the J gene TRBJ2-5; 8 positions agree with TRBD2. With 7 bases clipped from V and 5 bases from J, the junction kept 12 bases outside the gene matches. The CDR3 runs to 15 residues. This CDR3 is CASIQTSVLGETQYF. DNA for the CDR3: TGTGCCAGCATCCAGACTAGCGTCCTTGGCGAGACCCAGTACTTC.

The chain carries TRBV7-2 and TRBJ1-2; D unresolved. V was clipped by 2 bases and J by 2 bases, with 12 bases between them. The CDR3 totals 15 residues. Germline V CDR1 and CDR2: SGHTA, FQGNSA. The CDR3 DNA reads as TGTGCCAGCAGCTTACGTCCCAACCCCAACTATGGCTACACCTTC. It yields the protein CASSLRPNPNYGYTF.

This chain uses TRBV27 with TRBJ1-2, with D possibly being TRBD1 (6 bases). Per germline, CDR1 MNHEY and CDR2 SMNVEV (reference sequence). This CDR3 is 12 amino acids long. With 7 bases removed from V and 7 bases from J, the gap between germline ends came to 13 bases. The CDR3: CASKDSSSGYTF. CDR3 DNA: TGTGCCAGCAAGGACAGCTCATCTGGCTACACCTTC.

This clone was picked up many times. The rearrangement uses TRBV24-1 and TRBJ2-1; 11 bases match TRBD2. Germline CDR1 reads KGHDR; CDR2 reads SFDVKD. The CDR3 has 16 amino acids. V lost 4 bases and J lost 4; bases outside the gene matches: 5. CDR3 amino acids: CATSEPGTSGYNEQFF. CDR3 nucleotides: TGTGCCACCAGTGAGCCCGGGACTAGCGGTTACAATGAGCAGTTCTTC.